Listed here are 16 T cell receptor beta chains from one sample, sequenced in a study of Ad26.COV2.S vaccination and SARS-CoV-2 variants. Using immunoSEQ multiplex PCR, the repertoire was profiled, and TCRdb retains in-frame clones only, with some absent. Of approximately 400,000 clones listed, 83% are singletons. Treatment reported: around 19 received Ad26.COV2.S at low or high dose, single or two shots; several received placebo; per-sample allocation not given. Vaccine and placebo recipients were sampled on day 63 after the first injection. The sequenced sample was peripheral blood, obtained in a trial of Ad26.COV2.S vaccine versus placebo. Receptors originate from a person between 18 and 65 years old who received the Ad26.COV2.S COVID-19 vaccine or a placebo.

The chain combines TRBV29-1 with TRBJ2-1; 13 positions match TRBD2. Germline V gene data show CDR1 as SQVTM and CDR2 as ANQGSEA. The CDR3 is 15 residues long. Germline trimming cut 6 bases from V and 5 bases from J; bases unmatched to any gene: 7. This CDR3 is CSVPTSGGLNNEQFF. As DNA, the CDR3 is TGCAGCGTCCCGACTAGCGGGGGGCTAAACAATGAGCAGTTCTTC.

This clone appeared many times. CDR3 amino acids: CASSSDRGIYEQYF. DNA of the CDR3: TGTGCCAGCTCGTCGGACAGGGGGATCTACGAGCAGTACTTC. The chain links TRBV18 to TRBJ2-7; 10 bases are shared with TRBD1. After removal of 6 bases from V and 3 bases from J, the junction contained 5 bases not matched to a gene. The CDR3 consists of 14 residues. Germline V CDR1 and CDR2: KGHSH, LQKENI.

The V and J genes are TRBV12-2 and TRBJ1-6. TRBV12-2 constitutes a pseudogene. This CDR3 has 14 amino acids. Here the CDR3 reads CASRLCRTNSPLHF. For the CDR3, the DNA is TGTGCAAGTCGCTTGTGCCGGACTAATTCACCCCTCCACTTT.

This clone was counted many times. This chain joins TRBV6-2 or TRBV6-3 and TRBJ2-7; TRBD2 matches at 9 bases. Trimming took 6 bases from V and 1 from J; bases not matched to a gene: 7. This CDR3 comprises 15 residues. Germline V lookup: CDR1 MNHEY, CDR2 SVGEGT. DNA of the CDR3: TGTGCCAGCAGCCTGAGACTAGCGGCTTCCTACGAGCAGTACTTC. Its translation is CASSLRLAASYEQYF.

The chain uses TRBV20-1 and TRBJ1-2; tentatively, D is TRBD1 (5 bases). The CDR3 contains 11 residues. Germline loops: CDR1 DFQATT, CDR2 SNEGSKA (reference sequence). The V end was cut by 6 bases, the J end by 7 bases, with 12 bases between. CDR3 in DNA: TGCAGTGCAGAGCCCAGGGTTGGCTACACCTTC. Its translation: CSAEPRVGYTF.

The table lists this clone with a count of one. The gene calls are TRBV28 and TRBJ1-2; 7 nucleotides line up with TRBD1. Trimming removed 11 bases from V and 3 bases from J; junction bases left unmatched: 6. Germline V CDR1 and CDR2: MDHEN, SYDVKM. The CDR3 totals 12 residues. CDR3 DNA: TGTGCCGGCGGGGACAGCGACTATGGCTACACCTTC. Amino acids: CAGGDSDYGYTF.

The chain joins TRBV5-5 to TRBJ2-7; D might be TRBD1 (6 bases). The germline CDR1 and CDR2 sequences are SGHKS and YYEKEE (reference sequence). This CDR3 is built from 14 residues. V lost 4 bases to trimming and J lost 0 bases, with 11 bases between them. In DNA form, the CDR3 reads TGTGCCAGCAGCAACCGGGACATCTCCTACGAGCAGTACTTC. Protein product: CASSNRDISYEQYF. Together with reference TRBV5-5 and TRBJ2-7, the CDR3 gives the full variable domain: DAGVTQSPTHLIKTRGQQVTLRCSPISGHKSVSWYQQVLGQGPQFIFQYYEKEERGRGNFPDRFSARQFPNYSSELNVNALLLGDSALYLCASSNRDISYEQYFGPGTRLTVT.

The chain combines TRBV4-1 with TRBJ1-3, with D possibly being TRBD1 (6 bases). The V gene's germline CDR1 is MGHRA and CDR2 YSYEKL. With 3 bases removed from V and 0 bases from J, the gap between germline ends came to 27 bases. There are 21 residues in the CDR3. The CDR3 here is CASSHWGAGQLKTFSGNTIYF. CDR3 DNA: TGCGCCAGCAGCCATTGGGGGGCGGGACAACTTAAGACTTTCTCTGGAAACACCATATATTTT.

This sequence joins TRBV5-1 and TRBJ2-7, with D possibly TRBD2 on 5 matching bases. Germline lookup yields CDR1 SGHRS and CDR2 YFSETQ. V was clipped by 4 bases and J by 5 bases, with 19 bases between them. This CDR3 is 15 amino acids long. This CDR3 is CASSLTTNLGDEQYF. CDR3 nucleotide sequence: TGCGCCAGCAGCCTGACTACCAATCTGGGAGACGAGCAGTACTTC.

V and J are TRBV9 and TRBJ2-7; D is undetermined. The V gene lost 0 bases and the J gene lost 6 bases, with 13 bases spanning the gap. Germline CDR1 SGDLS, CDR2 YYNGEE. The CDR3 loop spans 14 amino acids. This CDR3 reads CASSVGGTLAEQYF. DNA for the CDR3: TGTGCCAGCAGCGTAGGGGGAACGCTCGCCGAGCAGTACTTC.

The chain uses TRBV7-8 and TRBJ1-3; perhaps TRBD1 as D (5 bases). The CDR3 consists of 13 residues. V was cut by 8 bases and J by 4 bases, with 12 bases left in between. Germline CDR1 and CDR2: SGHVS and FQNEAQ. The CDR3 DNA reads as TGTGCCAGCGTGAGAGGGGTCGGAAACACCATATATTTT. It encodes CASVRGVGNTIYF.

This chain uses TRBV4-2 with TRBJ2-2; 7 bases match TRBD2. The CDR3 is made up of 18 amino acids. Germline values: CDR1 LGHNA, CDR2 YNFKEQ. Losses at the gene ends were 2 bases for V and 3 bases for J; bases not matched to a gene: 12. The CDR3 loop is CASSQSARGSGHTGELFF. The CDR3 DNA reads TGTGCCAGCAGCCAATCCGCCCGGGGTAGCGGGCACACCGGGGAGCTGTTTTTT.

The gene calls are TRBV2 and TRBJ1-1; D remains unclear. Germline-derived CDR1 and CDR2 are SNHLY and FYNNEI. V shed 10 bases and J shed 3 bases, with 21 bases lying between them. The CDR3 runs 15 residues. The CDR3 spells CAISTEVATDTEAFF. The CDR3 DNA reads as TGTGCCATTTCCACGGAGGTCGCGACGGACACTGAAGCTTTCTTT.

With respect to this clone: The sample contains more than one DNA sequence encoding this CDR3. The rearrangement joins TRBV2 to TRBJ2-3, with 8 positions matching TRBD2. Per germline, CDR1 SNHLY and CDR2 FYNNEI. The CDR3 is 15 residues long. V lost 4 bases to trimming and J lost 2 bases; unmatched junction nucleotides: 5. The CDR3 reads CASSGRGGITDTQYF. The CDR3 region has the DNA TGTGCCAGCAGTGGCCGGGGGGGGATCACAGATACGCAGTATTTT.

This chain joins TRBV5-4 and TRBJ2-3, with D perhaps TRBD1 or TRBD2 (5 bases each). Trimming pared 4 bases from V and 1 base from J, leaving 10 bases between. The CDR3 consists of 14 residues. From germline, CDR1 is SGHNT and CDR2 YYREEE (reference sequence). The CDR3 DNA reads TGTGCCAGCAGCCCCGGGACCGGCACAGATACGCAGTATTTT. Amino acid sequence: CASSPGTGTDTQYF.

V gene TRBV2 combines with J gene TRBJ1-1; the D is unclear. V lost 5 bases and J lost 0, with 10 bases in between. Germline V CDR1 and CDR2: SNHLY, FYNNEI. CDR3 length: 14 residues. The CDR3 sequence: CASSRVDLNTEAFF. CDR3 DNA: TGTGCCAGCAGTAGGGTGGACTTGAACACTGAAGCTTTCTTT.